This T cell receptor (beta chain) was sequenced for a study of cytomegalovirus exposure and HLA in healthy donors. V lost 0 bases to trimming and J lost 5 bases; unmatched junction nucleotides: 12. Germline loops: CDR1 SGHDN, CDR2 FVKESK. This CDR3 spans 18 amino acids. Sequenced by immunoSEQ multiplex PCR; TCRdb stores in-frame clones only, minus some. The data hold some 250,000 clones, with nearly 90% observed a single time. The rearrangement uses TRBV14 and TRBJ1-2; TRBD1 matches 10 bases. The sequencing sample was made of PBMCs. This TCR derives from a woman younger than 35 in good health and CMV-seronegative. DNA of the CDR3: TGTGCCAGCAGCCAAGAAATCGGAGACAGGGGGCGAGGTTATGGCTACACCTTC. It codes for CASSQEIGDRGRGYGYTF.